Described below is a single TCR beta chain sequence and its context. Its specific antigen is unknown. No base quality values were provided; no much bigger clone lies one nucleotide off. This sample was included in a study of cytomegalovirus exposure and HLA in healthy donors (dated by TCRdb to the late 2010s). About the investigation overall: In an earlier analysis of fewer than 750 of the donors, about 260 Gb of sequence data and approximately 120 million unique TCR beta sequences from about 190 million T cells were reported. Roughly 300 gigabases of sequencing data and roughly 90 million unique TCR sequences were included in an early release covering 550 to 650 HLA-typed donors. Of the roughly 390 genotyped donors, over 65% fell in the genetic ancestry cluster associated with self-reported Caucasian donors. The aim of the study was to test whether cataloging public T cell receptors could identify signatures of past pathogen exposure. The T cell repertoires of about 700 subjects were profiled by immunosequencing and related to cytomegalovirus serostatus. A separate validation cohort of approximately 120 different subjects was used in addition to the 666-subject first cohort. To predict cytomegalovirus infection status, the study brought together high-throughput TCR immunosequencing, statistical association of individual TCRs with disease status, and machine learning. To study patterns of TCR occurrence, a later analysis re-analyzed previously published TCR beta repertoires from just over 650 donors and added high-resolution HLA genotyping. Rather than drawing on any new phenotypic data, the later analysis identified candidate immune exposures from TCR beta sequences and the way those sequences occurred across donors. An earlier analysis of around 640 of the donors used high-throughput TCR beta sequencing to judge whether each TCR beta V gene segment behaved as functional or pseudogenic. Donor age, sex, ethnicity and CMV serostatus were compiled together with the repertoire data. A later genetic analysis took genome-wide SNP genotypes for about 65% of the 666 donors and used that subset as a discovery cohort. All discovery cohort repertoires had been generated using a single sequencing platform. HLA typing included class I and class II loci at four-digit resolution. Typing coverage differed by locus: A, B, C, DRB1 and DQB1 were typed in roughly 620-640 donors, DQA1 in roughly 510, DPA1 in around 600, and DPB1 in 472. Several DR-DQ haplotypes were treated as single units for association and clustering because of strong linkage in the cohort. Among roughly 370 genotyped donors of the cohort, an average of about 240,000 unique TCR beta nucleotide sequences were sequenced per donor, roughly 20% of them non-productive.

The cohort comprised approximately 700 healthy bone marrow donors. All cohort members were sampled while nominally healthy, although unrecorded immune exposures were likely present. The donor was CMV seronegative and belonged to the group of more than 300 seronegative cohort members. Every donor gave a peripheral blood sample, and the peripheral blood mononuclear cells from that sample were used for TCR beta sequencing. The Qiagen DNeasy Blood Extraction Kit was used to extract genomic DNA from the blood cell samples. Broader findings and caveats from the paper: Linkage disequilibrium might explain the correlated functional status among segregating V segments, but an unknown experimental factor could not be ruled out. The 87-base-pair reads could not distinguish some IMGT-functional V segments, including TRBV6-2 and TRBV6-3, so those segments were excluded. The authors suggested that the approach could potentially be generalized to other disease states and immunological phenotypes. According to a later analysis, most CMV-associated TCR beta chains appeared to be HLA-restricted, and the HLA associations seemed to be driven largely by CMV exposure. Sequencing depth was assumed to be roughly uniform across donors in the presence/absence analyses, though that assumption may not hold. The only immune exposure information available for the cohort was CMV serostatus. Compared with equally common non-associated chains, HLA-associated TCR beta chains in a later analysis were more clonally expanded and had lower generation probabilities. Most TCR sequences were seen in very few donors, while some public TCRs were found in many individuals. A further reported finding was that TCR beta sequences accurately predicted the HLA-A and HLA-B alleles for most subjects in the first cohort. The classifier was reported to diagnose cytomegalovirus status with high specificity and sensitivity in both the original and validation cohorts. This cohort had only TCR beta chains sequenced, and the lack of alpha or paired-chain data limited which features could be detected. A total of fewer than 200 TCR beta chains were listed by the study as associated with cytomegalovirus. The earlier analysis of fewer than 750 of the donors excluded seventeen rarely observed V segments, including chromosome 9 orphons, because counts were too low. A group of highly shared sequence variants was considered likely to be a technical artifact of the sequencing pipeline. In an earlier analysis of fewer than 750 of the donors, most TCR beta V segments were observed in productive rearrangements about 90% or about 30% of the time, broadly matching IMGT annotations. In a later analysis, some 17,000 TCR beta sequences were associated with specific HLA alleles at a false discovery rate of 0.05. In a later analysis, several top co-occurrence clusters were reported to appear linked to parvovirus B19, influenza, CMV and Epstein-Barr virus. In a later analysis, TCR association rates were found to vary across HLA loci, with the most associated TCRs seen for DRB1 alleles and the fewest for HLA-C alleles. According to a later genetic analysis, donors in an Asian-associated ancestry cluster had fewer N-insertions in productive TCRs than the approximately 650-donor mean. An association between a missense DCLRE1C variant and V-gene and J-gene trimming of TCR beta chains was found in a later genetic analysis and replicated in an independent cohort. A few of the identified cytomegalovirus-associated TCR beta chains were confirmed in vitro to be specific for cytomegalovirus antigens. Assigning TCR associations to individual alleles was difficult when HLA alleles, especially DR and DQ, strongly co-occurred. Because HLA typing was missing for some donors at each locus, association tests included only the typed subset.

The germline ends are 12 bases apart after V is trimmed by 6 bases and J by 4 bases. From its cysteine to its phenylalanine, the CDR3 spans 13 amino acids. Left in the record is the CDR3 DNA by itself, 39 bases read in frame from the first base. According to the germline V gene, CDR1 reads MNHEY and CDR2 reads SVGAGI. Preparation of the library involved the immunoSEQ multiplex PCR assay. For the multiplex PCR, a mixture combining 60 forward primers for TCR Vbeta segments and 13 reverse primers for TCR Jbeta segments was used. A multiplex PCR assay on genomic DNA amplified the CDR3 region of rearranged TCR beta genes. The amplified TCR beta libraries were sequenced on the Illumina HiSeq System as 87-base-pair reads. Per the original workflow: A later analysis counted about 80 million unique TCR beta chains across the 666 repertoires, and some 11 million of these chains were shared by at least two donors. Raw reads were error-corrected and collapsed into unique sequences by a nearest-neighbor algorithm in which closely related sequences were merged to remove PCR and sequencing errors. To assign V, D and J gene segments, CDR3 sequences were aligned to IMGT reference sequences. For a sequence to be retained, a match of at least six nucleotides to both a V gene segment and a J gene segment was required. A rearrangement counted as productive if the CDR3 had no stop codons and remained in frame with V and J, and every other rearrangement counted as non-productive. CDR3 was defined by IMGT convention, running from the second conserved V-encoded cysteine to the conserved J-encoded phenylalanine. Sequences without an unambiguous match to a single V gene segment were excluded from the earlier analysis of about 600 of the donors. In an earlier analysis of approximately 590 of the donors, V segments were called functional above 56.7% productive rearrangements and were called segregating when the between-donor standard deviation exceeded 5%. To diagnose cytomegalovirus status from the catalog of TCR beta chain sequences, a statistical classification framework was built. In a later analysis, TCR nucleotide sequences were compared against IMGT/GENE-DB human TR gene sequences so that V and J genes could be assigned. The TCRdist pipeline was used in a later analysis to assign CDR3 sequences and most-parsimonious VDJ recombination scenarios. In a later analysis, every TCR beta chain was defined by the combination of its CDR3 amino acid sequence and its V-gene family, and reads without a unique V-gene family were dropped. In a later analysis, approximately 640 highly shared, low-generation-probability nucleotide sequences were removed to address suspected cross-contamination and a sequencing artifact. For each public chain, a later analysis derived a clonal expansion index from normalized ranks of inferred template counts within each repertoire. Generation probabilities in a later analysis came from a VDJ recombination model fitted to out-of-frame rearrangements, and those results were checked against IGoR. Hypergeometric tests were used in a later analysis to score TCR-TCR, TCR-HLA and TCR-CMV co-occurrence, with a repertoire-size bias correction applied to the TCR pairs. A later analysis estimated false discovery rates by permuting HLA or CMV assignments 20 times. In a later analysis, co-occurring TCRs were grouped using DBSCAN, with TCRdist sequence similarity added in when clustering inside HLA-allele-positive subsets. Co-occurrence clustering excluded repertoires with fewer than 30,000 or more than 120,000 public chains, plus five with anomalous nucleotide sharing. The table was pulled from immuneACCESS by TCRdb, which kept in-frame rearrangements only. Such tables lose some clones; where checked, under half of the loss comes from unresolved V genes, and the rest has no known cause. The DNA gave D and trimming, while V, J and clone size come from that table. The sample includes about 210,000 clones, with about 86% observed a single time. Clones ranked in the top ten supply 0.25% to 0.4% of the sample.

This receptor chain uses TRBV6-5 and TRBJ1-2; the D gene cannot be named for sure. Input material: PBMCs. This sequence originates from a woman aged 30 to 39 in good health and CMV-seronegative. The CDR3: CASRSGLPYGYTF. The nucleotide sequence is given as TGTGCCAGCAGGAGCGGTCTTCCCTATGGCTACACCTTC.